The clone carrying this T cell receptor (beta chain) was counted a few times. Its antigen is not identified. The CDR3 length is 14 residues. J gave up 3 bases and V 0 bases, and 2 bases lay outside the gene matches. The V gene's germline CDR1 is SGHRS and CDR2 YFSETQ. These data belong to a study of vaccination effects on CD4 cells after COVID-19. Clones were sequenced by immunoSEQ multiplex PCR, and TCRdb holds only the in-frame ones, with some missing. The sample includes nearly 25,000 clones, approximately 70% seen only once; the top ten take 7.5% to 8.5%. General study findings and limits: Early post-infection timepoints were missing from the study, which also had few convalescent patients.

Ahead of sequencing, the ViraFEST assay grew antigen-specific CD4+ T cells using viral peptide pools. Culture proceeded for 10 days, and CD4+ T cells were then isolated. Each person got two doses of an mRNA SARS-CoV-2 vaccine, BNT162b2 or mRNA-1273. A density of roughly 2 million PBMC per well was used; these cells were cultured with around 11 IU/ml IL-2 and 10 ug/ml peptides. V gene TRBV5-1 combines with J gene TRBJ1-2; 7 nucleotides align to TRBD1. The sequence derives from a human donor who received a COVID-19 vaccine. The sample here was CD4+ T cells from PBMCs cultured with SARS-CoV-2 spike peptides, taken after COVID-19 vaccination. CDR3 nucleotide sequence: TGCGCCAGCAGCTTGGAAGGGGGCGACTATGGCTACACCTTC. Translated: CASSLEGGDYGYTF.